A single sample gave rise to the 16 T cell receptor beta chains below, sequenced in a study of glioma-infiltrating T cells. Using RNA template, CDR3s of TCR alpha and beta were amplified with iRepertoire arm-PCR. TCRdb re-analysed the multiplex PCR reads in MiXCR, keeping a single row per CDR3 protein. This table holds around 20,000 distinct CDR3 sequences, approximately 23% found once. Sequencing input: glioma tissue, nonneoplastic brain tissue, or PBMCs (not recorded which). The receptor set was obtained from a human donor with low-grade glioma or glioblastoma, undergoing nonglioma brain surgery, or in good health (not recorded which).

In its sample, this clonotype was seen a few times. CDR3 sequence: CASSLGGEYQPQHF. CDR3 coding DNA: TGTGCCAGCAGTTTGGGTGGGGAATATCAGCCCCAGCATTTT. This sequence joins TRBV28 and TRBJ1-5; D is unresolved. The ends were cut back, 3 bases at V and 5 bases at J, with 11 bases in the middle. The CDR3 runs to 14 residues. Germline loops: CDR1 MDHEN, CDR2 SYDVKM.

The chain joins TRBV5-4 to TRBJ2-7; no clear D. Germline-derived CDR1 and CDR2 are SGHNT and YYREEE (reference sequence). Trimming shortened V by 6 bases and J by 2 bases, and 15 bases separated the two germline ends. The length of the CDR3 is 14 residues. CDR3 DNA: TGTGCCAGCACCGCGAAAGGAGCTCCCTACGAGCAGTACTTC. Protein: CASTAKGAPYEQYF.

The table lists this clonotype with many counts. This CDR3 reads CASSQGLAGYNEQFF. CDR3 bases: TGCGCCAGCAGCCAAGGGCTAGCGGGGTACAATGAGCAGTTCTTC. The chain combines TRBV4-3 with TRBJ2-1; 9 bases are shared with TRBD2. This CDR3 comprises 15 residues. V shed 1 base and J 4 bases; nucleotides not matched to a gene: 2. Germline lookup yields CDR1 LGHNA and CDR2 YSLEER.

The chain combines TRBV24-1 with TRBJ2-5; 10 bases are a match to TRBD2. Germline assignment: CDR1 KGHDR and CDR2 SFDVKD. The CDR3 length is 17 residues. V was clipped by 0 bases and J by 4 bases; unmatched bases: 7. The CDR3 is CATSDLQRGGNRETQYF. As DNA, the CDR3 is TGTGCCACCAGTGATTTGCAGCGGGGGGGAAATAGAGAGACCCAGTACTTC.

The chain employs TRBV27 and TRBJ2-1; D gene ambiguous. The CDR3 spans 9 residues. Germline CDR1 and CDR2: MNHEY and SMNVEV (reference sequence). V dropped 6 bases and J dropped 6 bases, with 0 bases sitting between them. The DNA for the CDR3 is TGTGCCAGCAGCAATGAGCAGTTCTTC. This codes for CASSNEQFF.

This clonotype showed up many times. The CDR3 DNA sequence: TGTGCCAGCAGCCAAGTTATAGAAAAACTGTTTTTT. Amino acid sequence: CASSQVIEKLFF. The chain carries TRBV3-1 and TRBJ1-4; the D is unclear. V shed 1 base and J shed 8 bases, with 5 bases lying between them. The germline V gene encodes CDR1 LGHDT and CDR2 YNNKEL (reference sequence). The CDR3 spans 12 residues.

With regard to this clonotype: Given a much more abundant clone one base away, this may be a read error. The chain links TRBV24-1 to TRBJ2-5, with D perhaps matching TRBD1 (6 bases). Trimming took 4 bases from V and 2 from J, leaving 13 bases between them. CDR3 length equals 15 residues. CDR1 is KGHDR, CDR2 SFDVKD, per germline. The DNA for the CDR3 is TGTGCCACCAGTGACGCGCGCGGACAGCAAGAGACCCAGTACTTC. Residues: CATSDARGQQETQYF.

This clonotype was found many times. V is TRBV20-1 and J is TRBJ1-2, with 7 bases aligning to TRBD1. V lost 5 bases to trimming and J lost 4 bases; unmatched junction nucleotides: 4. The germline V gene has CDR1 DFQATT and CDR2 SNEGSKA (reference sequence). CDR3 length: 12 amino acids. The CDR3 DNA is TGCAGTGCTGGACAGGAACCCTATGGCTACACCTTC. Its protein product is CSAGQEPYGYTF.

This clonotype was detected many times. CDR3 sequence (DNA): TGTGCCAGCAGCCAAGTCCAGGGGTCTAGCACAGATACGCAGTATTTT. As protein: CASSQVQGSSTDTQYF. The chain combines TRBV4-2 with TRBJ2-3; a possible D gene is TRBD1 (6 bases). CDR3 size: 16 residues. Germline V CDR1 and CDR2: LGHNA, YNFKEQ. Trimming cost V 1 base and J 0 bases, with 11 bases left between them.

The table lists this clonotype with a few counts. The CDR3 region has the DNA TGTGCCAGCAGCTTAGTACAGCGGGAGACCCAGTACTTC. This translates into CASSLVQRETQYF. The chain carries TRBV7-2 and TRBJ2-5, with D possibly being TRBD2 (5 bases). Germline CDR1 is SGHTA and CDR2 is FQGNSA. The CDR3 has 13 residues. Between the trimmed V and J ends, which lost 1 base and 5 bases, there was a span of 8 bases.

This clonotype counts as medium-sized (0.01 to 0.1%). The chain uses TRBV20-1 and TRBJ1-1; D is uncertain. The CDR3 length is 13 residues. Germline loops: CDR1 DFQATT, CDR2 SNEGSKA (reference sequence). Trimming pared 0 bases from V and 1 base from J, leaving 6 bases between. CDR3 region: CSARDYRNTEAFF. CDR3 in DNA: TGCAGTGCTAGAGATTACCGGAACACTGAAGCTTTCTTT.

This clonotype was counted many times. The chain recombines TRBV6-1 with TRBJ1-2; a possible D gene is TRBD1 (5 bases). CDR3 length equals 12 residues. Trimming took off 7 bases at V and 6 bases at J, with 12 bases between the two ends. Germline CDR1 and CDR2: MNHNS and SASEGT. The CDR3 DNA reads as TGTGCCAGCAAAAAGGGGAGAAATGGCTACACCTTC. It is translated as CASKKGRNGYTF.

This clonotype has ten or more counts. The chain employs TRBV7-9 and TRBJ2-7; no firm D call. The germline V gene has CDR1 SEHNR and CDR2 FQNEAQ (reference sequence). V lost 2 bases and J lost 6, with 8 bases in between. There are 12 residues in the CDR3. The CDR3 DNA reads TGTGCCAGCAGCTTACCGCCAGGCGAGCAGTACTTC. It yields the protein CASSLPPGEQYF.

This clonotype occurred many times. V gene TRBV27 combines with J gene TRBJ1-2; the match to TRBD1 covers 10 bases. Germline lookup yields CDR1 MNHEY and CDR2 SMNVEV (reference sequence). Trimming removed 5 bases from V and 3 bases from J; junction bases left unmatched: 3. The CDR3 is 14 residues long. The CDR3 loop reads CASSAGTGDYGYTF. For the CDR3, the DNA is TGTGCCAGCAGTGCCGGGACAGGGGACTATGGCTACACCTTC.

This clonotype was picked up many times. CDR3 in DNA: TGTGCCAGCAGCTTGGGCTTCAACTATGGCTACACCTTC. It yields the protein CASSLGFNYGYTF. The chain employs TRBV7-8 and TRBJ1-2; D call uncertain. This CDR3 spans 13 amino acids. Germline V gene data show CDR1 as SGHVS and CDR2 as FQNEAQ. V lost 3 bases, J lost 2 bases, and 7 bases lay in between.

This chain joins TRBV5-5 and TRBJ1-6; TRBD1 agrees at 8 bases. From germline, CDR1 is SGHKS and CDR2 YYEKEE (reference sequence). The CDR3 runs 17 residues. V lost 1 base to trimming and J lost 4 bases; unmatched junction nucleotides: 7. CDR3 sequence reads: CASSLLGQGAYNSPLHF. CDR3 sequence (DNA): TGTGCCAGCAGCTTGTTGGGGCAGGGGGCATATAATTCACCCCTCCACTTT.